Sequencing of this TCR beta chain was carried out in a study of cytomegalovirus exposure and HLA in healthy donors. Study overall: Approximately 180 million T cells yielded around 100 million unique TCR beta sequences, as an earlier analysis found.

Worth noting for this clone: Antigen specificity is unknown.

The PCR used 60 Vbeta and 13 Jbeta primers. Profiled with immunoSEQ multiplex PCR; TCRdb holds only in-frame clones, not every one. The sample has around 88,000 clones, around 73% seen once. The study, taken as a whole, reports: Accurate prediction of HLA-A and HLA-B alleles (for most subjects) was reportedly achieved from TCR beta sequences.

This CDR3 has 13 residues. From germline, CDR1 is MNHEY and CDR2 SMNVEV (reference sequence). Trimming took off 5 bases at V and 5 bases at J, with 13 bases between the two ends. The chain carries TRBV27 and TRBJ2-7, with D perhaps TRBD2 (5 bases). The sequenced sample was PBMCs. The sequence was collected from a woman aged 40 to 50 in good health and CMV-seropositive. CDR3 in amino acids: CASSRTRFHEQYF. CDR3 sequence (DNA): TGTGCCAGCAGTCGAACTAGGTTCCACGAGCAGTACTTC.